The 7 T cell receptor beta chains in this list originate from one sample, sequenced in a study of blood T cell repertoires in COVID-19. Produced via immunoSEQ multiplex PCR; TCRdb's table is partial and in-frame only. The table includes 170,000 or so clones, just over 85% detected once. The sample comprised peripheral blood. The receptors here all came from a man aged 45 to 65 with active or convalescent COVID-19.

The rearrangement links TRBV9 to TRBJ2-7; 8 bases are a match to TRBD2. Trimming at V came to 1 base and at J to 1 base, leaving 4 bases not matched to a gene. Germline V gives CDR1 SGDLS, CDR2 YYNGEE. There are 15 residues in the CDR3. CDR3 in amino acids: CASSVQAGESYEQYF. The CDR3 coding sequence is TGTGCCAGCAGCGTACAAGCGGGGGAATCCTACGAGCAGTACTTC.

The rearrangement joins TRBV19 to TRBJ1-5; D might be TRBD1 (5 bases). This CDR3 is 14 amino acids long. In germline, CDR1 is LNHDA, CDR2 SQIVND (reference sequence). V dropped 1 base and J dropped 1 base, with 5 bases sitting between them. The CDR3 reads CASSIGGSNQPQHF. CDR3 in DNA: TGTGCCAGTAGTATAGGGGGCAGCAATCAGCCCCAGCATTTT.

The rearrangement uses TRBV7-9 and TRBJ2-5, with TRBD2 as a possible D gene (6 bases). CDR3 length: 15 amino acids. CDR1 is SEHNR, CDR2 FQNEAQ, per germline (reference sequence). Trimming removed 6 bases at V and 3 bases at J, with 17 bases between. The CDR3: CASRNSGGSEETQYF. The DNA of the CDR3 is TGTGCCAGCAGAAATTCCGGGGGTTCGGAAGAGACCCAGTACTTC. Full variable domain (rest looked up from reference TRBV7-9 and TRBJ2-5): DTGVSQNPRHKITKRGQNVTFRCDPISEHNRLYWYRQTLGQGPEFLTYFQNEAQLEKSRLLSDRFSAERPKGSFSTLEIQRTEQGDSAMYLCASRNSGGSEETQYFGPGTRLLVL.

The rearrangement links TRBV6-5 to TRBJ1-1; D is undetermined. Germline V gene lookup returns CDR1 MNHEY and CDR2 SVGAGI. V lost 2 bases and J 6 bases, leaving 4 bases between the germline ends. The CDR3 is made up of 11 amino acids. The CDR3: CASSYQAEAFF. CDR3 sequence (DNA): TGTGCCAGCAGTTACCAGGCTGAAGCTTTCTTT.

This clone was recorded only once. CDR3 sequence reads: CASSIGWGVNEKLFF. For the CDR3, the DNA is TGTGCCAGTAGTATAGGTTGGGGGGTCAACGAAAAACTGTTTTTT. V is TRBV19 and J is TRBJ1-4, with D possibly matching TRBD1 (5 bases). Looked up from germline, CDR1 is LNHDA and CDR2 is SQIVND (reference sequence). Trimming pared 1 base from V and 8 bases from J, leaving 14 bases between. This CDR3 has 15 amino acids.

The rearrangement uses TRBV3-1 (or the pseudogene TRBV3-2) and TRBJ2-1; 10 nucleotides agree with TRBD2. The CDR3 consists of 21 residues. Germline V gives CDR1 LGHDT, CDR2 YNNKEL (reference sequence). J was trimmed by 0 bases and V by 4 bases; bases with no gene match: 18. This chain's CDR3 is CASSPPWEELAGSSSYNEQFF. As DNA, the CDR3 is TGTGCCAGCAGCCCTCCTTGGGAAGAACTAGCGGGAAGTAGCTCCTACAATGAGCAGTTCTTC.

The CDR3 reads CASSPQARGNTIYF. CDR3 nucleotide sequence: TGTGCCAGCAGCCCACAGGCACGGGGAAACACCATATATTTT. The chain has TRBV11-2 and TRBJ1-3; D might be TRBD1 (5 bases). Trimming removed 5 bases at V and 4 bases at J, with 12 bases between. Per germline, CDR1 SGHAT and CDR2 FQNNGV. This CDR3 region has 14 residues.